This TCR beta chain was profiled in a study of tumor and adjacent non-tumor tissue in lung cancer. About the study: Aged about 31 to 76 years, patients included under 13 men and about 5 women with stage I to III disease.

The library came from three nested PCR rounds adapted from ARM-PCR protocols. TCRdb fed the multiplex PCR reads into MiXCR, producing one record per CDR3 protein. The sample records 100,000 to 150,000 distinct CDR3 sequences, over 65% being singletons. RNA was extracted from bulk tissue without any cell sorting. CDR1 is MNHEY, CDR2 SVGAGI, per germline. The CDR3 has 17 residues. Points on this clonotype: One end of the junction does not line up with germline, which may come from a read error.

This TCR derives from a young man with non-small cell lung cancer. V and J are TRBV6-5 and TRBJ2-1; TRBD2 matches 9 bases. The sample taken for sequencing was lung tumor tissue. CDR3 in amino acids: CASSLSWRGGSYSEQFF. The CDR3 DNA sequence: TGTGCCAGTAGTCTCTCCTGGCGGGGGGGCTCTTACAGTGAGCAGTTCTTC.